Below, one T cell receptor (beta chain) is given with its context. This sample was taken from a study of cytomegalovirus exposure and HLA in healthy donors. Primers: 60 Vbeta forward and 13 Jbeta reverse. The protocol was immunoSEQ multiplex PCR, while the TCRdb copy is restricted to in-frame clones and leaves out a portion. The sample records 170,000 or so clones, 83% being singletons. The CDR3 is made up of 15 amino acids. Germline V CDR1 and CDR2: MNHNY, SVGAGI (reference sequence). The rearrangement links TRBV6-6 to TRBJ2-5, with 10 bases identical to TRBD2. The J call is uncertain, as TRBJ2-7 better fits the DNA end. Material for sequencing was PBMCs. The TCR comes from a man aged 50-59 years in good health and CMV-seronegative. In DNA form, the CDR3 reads TGTGCCAGCAGTTACCCGGGACTAGCGACCTACGAGCAGTACTTC. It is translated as CASSYPGLATYEQYF.